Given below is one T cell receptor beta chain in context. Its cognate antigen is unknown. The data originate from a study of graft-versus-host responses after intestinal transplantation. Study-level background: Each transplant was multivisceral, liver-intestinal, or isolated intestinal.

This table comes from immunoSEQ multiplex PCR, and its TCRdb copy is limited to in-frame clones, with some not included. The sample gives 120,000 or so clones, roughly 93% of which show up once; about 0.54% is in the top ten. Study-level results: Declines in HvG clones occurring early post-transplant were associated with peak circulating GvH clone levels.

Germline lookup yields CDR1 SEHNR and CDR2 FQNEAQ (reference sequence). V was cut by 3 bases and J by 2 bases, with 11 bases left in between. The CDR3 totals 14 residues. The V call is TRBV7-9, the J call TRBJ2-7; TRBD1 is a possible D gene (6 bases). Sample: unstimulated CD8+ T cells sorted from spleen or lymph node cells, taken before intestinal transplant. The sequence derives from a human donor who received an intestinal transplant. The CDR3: CASSFISGAYEQYF. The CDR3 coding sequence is TGTGCCAGCAGCTTTATTTCAGGGGCCTACGAGCAGTACTTC.